These 27 T cell receptor beta chains were all obtained from the same sample, sequenced in a study of T-cell memory formation after mild COVID-19. Each CDR3 protein is one row after TCRdb ran MiXCR on the 5' RACE reads. The sample has approximately 110,000 distinct CDR3 sequences, roughly 20% seen once. Source material: PBMCs or a T cell subset sorted from them (not recorded which). These receptor sequences come from a man younger than 35 who had mild COVID-19 (a few samples of this study predate the infection). Cell type and time point are not known.

V gene TRBV5-4 combines with J gene TRBJ2-1, with 7 nucleotides matching TRBD2. Germline V gene lookup returns CDR1 SGHNT and CDR2 YYREEE (reference sequence). The CDR3 totals 13 residues. The junction had 4 bases not matched to a gene; V was cut back by 2 bases and J by 8 bases. The CDR3 nucleotides read TGTGCCAGCAGCTTCGGTGGGGGGGATGAGCAGTTCTTC. Amino acid sequence: CASSFGGGDEQFF.

The chain combines TRBV6-2 or TRBV6-3 with TRBJ1-5, with 7 bases aligning to TRBD1. The CDR3 is 13 amino acids. The germline CDR1 and CDR2 sequences are MNHEY and SVGEGT. V gave up 7 bases and J gave up 5 bases; unmatched junction bases: 5. The CDR3 DNA reads TGTGCCAGCACCCACAGGGGCTATCAGCCCCAGCATTTT. This translates into CASTHRGYQPQHF.

V is TRBV20-1 and J is TRBJ2-3; 10 bases align to TRBD1. Germline V gene lookup returns CDR1 DFQATT and CDR2 SNEGSKA (reference sequence). The CDR3 runs 15 residues. Trimming took 0 bases from V and 3 from J; bases not matched to a gene: 3. The CDR3 reads CSARDRGQGTDTQYF. In DNA form, the CDR3 reads TGCAGTGCTAGAGATCGGGGACAGGGGACAGATACGCAGTATTTT.

This clonotype was seen a handful of times. The CDR3 nucleotides read TGTGCCACCAGCAGACCAAACATGGGAGGCTACGAGCAGTACTTC. The encoded protein is CATSRPNMGGYEQYF. This chain joins TRBV15 and TRBJ2-7, with D maybe TRBD2 (6 bases). This CDR3 contains 15 residues. The V end lost 2 bases, the J end lost 3 bases, and 14 bases lay between the germline ends. Germline CDR1 reads LNHNV; CDR2 reads YYDKDF (reference sequence).

The table lists this clonotype with a few counts. The CDR3 DNA sequence: TGTGCCAGCAGCTTCACGGGAAGGGCCGACGAGCAGTACTTC. Translated: CASSFTGRADEQYF. This sequence joins TRBV7-9 and TRBJ2-7, with D perhaps matching TRBD2 (5 bases). Deletions cut 3 bases from V and 5 bases from J, with 14 bases between. This CDR3 region has 14 residues. Germline-derived CDR1 and CDR2 are SEHNR and FQNEAQ (reference sequence).

Points on this clonotype: Since no conserved phenylalanine or tryptophan closes the CDR3, a read error is the likely cause. The rearrangement links TRBV7-2 to TRBJ2-1, with D perhaps given as TRBD1 or TRBD2 (6 bases each). Trimming took off 5 bases at V and 9 bases at J, with 17 bases between the two ends. The CDR3 is 14 amino acids. Germline loops: CDR1 SGHTA, CDR2 FQGNSA. The CDR3 loop is CASSPVGAGLEQFL. In DNA form, the CDR3 reads TGTGCCAGCAGCCCCGTGGGGGCGGGGCTTGAGCAGTTCCTC.

This clonotype was found many times. The V call is TRBV7-8, the J call TRBJ2-7; D remains ambiguous. Trimming stripped 5 bases from V and 0 bases from J, with 5 bases between. This CDR3 contains 12 residues. Per germline, CDR1 SGHVS and CDR2 FQNEAQ. Here the CDR3 reads CASSPPSYEQYV. The CDR3 nucleotides are TGTGCCAGCAGCCCCCCCTCCTACGAGCAGTACGTC.

V is TRBV4-3 and J is TRBJ1-2; D is unresolved. V gave up 0 bases and J gave up 4 bases, with 12 bases separating them. The CDR3 is made up of 15 amino acids. CDR1 and CDR2 from the germline V gene are LGHNA and YSLEER. The DNA for the CDR3 is TGCGCCAGCAGCCAAGAGAGGAGCCTCGGCTATGGCTACACCTTC. It yields the protein CASSQERSLGYGYTF.

This clonotype has just a few counts. The chain employs TRBV5-1 and TRBJ2-7; 8 bases fit TRBD1. The CDR3 covers 15 residues. V gave up 2 bases and J gave up 3 bases; unmatched junction bases: 7. From germline, CDR1 is SGHRS and CDR2 YFSETQ. The CDR3 region is CASSLGQGTYYEQYF. Written as DNA, the CDR3 is TGCGCCAGCAGCTTAGGACAGGGAACTTACTACGAGCAGTACTTC.

A few counts support this clonotype. The chain carries TRBV7-3 and TRBJ2-1; 13 nucleotides line up with TRBD2. The CDR3 has 16 residues. The junction had 6 bases not matched to a gene; V was cut back by 3 bases and J by 7 bases. Germline CDR1 and CDR2: SGHTA and FQGTGA. The CDR3 region has the DNA TGTGCCAGCAGCTTCAGCACTAGCGGGGGGGTTAATGAGCAGTTCTTC. It yields the protein CASSFSTSGGVNEQFF.

V and J are TRBV28 and TRBJ2-4, with D tentatively TRBD1 (5 bases). CDR1 and CDR2 (germline): MDHEN, SYDVKM. V lost 3 bases to trimming and J lost 6 bases, with 6 bases between them. The CDR3 length is 12 residues. The CDR3 nucleotides read TGTGCCAGCAGTTTTCAGGGAAACATTCAGTACTTC. Translation gives CASSFQGNIQYF.

This chain uses TRBV7-6 with TRBJ1-2; 8 bases align to TRBD1. Trimming at V came to 6 bases and at J to 3 bases, leaving 3 bases not matched to a gene. The CDR3 is made up of 13 amino acids. From germline, CDR1 is SGHVS and CDR2 FNYEAQ. The CDR3 region is CASSMTGDYGYTF. In nucleotides, the CDR3 is TGTGCCAGCAGTATGACAGGGGACTATGGCTACACCTTC. Full variable domain (missing parts from reference TRBV7-6 and TRBJ1-2): GAGVSQSPRYKVTKRGQDVALRCDPISGHVSLYWYRQALGQGPEFLTYFNYEAQQDKSGLPNDRFSAERPEGSISTLTIQRTEQRDSAMYRCASSMTGDYGYTFGSGTRLTVV.

This clonotype has just a few counts. The DNA for the CDR3 is TGTGCCAGCAGCTCTCTCCTGTTGTCAAGCGATGGCTACACCTTC. Protein product: CASSSLLLSSDGYTF. The genes are TRBV7-8 and TRBJ1-2, with D unresolved. V lost 4 bases and J 6 bases, leaving 18 bases between the germline ends. CDR3 length equals 15 residues. Germline loops: CDR1 SGHVS, CDR2 FQNEAQ.

This clonotype occurred a few times. The chain employs TRBV6-2 or TRBV6-3 and TRBJ1-2; D ambiguous. V was cut by 3 bases and J by 8 bases, with 16 bases left in between. The CDR3 extends over 14 amino acids. The germline V gene has CDR1 MNHEY and CDR2 SVGEGT. DNA of the CDR3: TGTGCCAGCAGTTATTCCTCGGAGATCGGCGGCTACACCTTC. Its protein product is CASSYSSEIGGYTF.

The V gene is TRBV7-2, the J gene TRBJ2-3; 7 positions agree with TRBD2. CDR3 size: 15 residues. The V segment lost 5 bases and the J segment 3 bases; nucleotides outside the gene matches: 8. Germline CDR1 is SGHTA and CDR2 is FQGNSA. The CDR3 nucleotides read TGTGCCAGCAGCGCCCTTCCCGGGGGGACAGATACGCAGTATTTT. This gives the protein CASSALPGGTDTQYF.

This chain connects TRBV28 to TRBJ2-1, with a tentative D call TRBD1 (6 bases). CDR1 and CDR2 (germline): MDHEN, SYDVKM. The CDR3 length is 18 residues. Trimming removed 5 bases from V and 0 bases from J, with 20 bases in between. In nucleotides, the CDR3 is TGTGCCAGCAGTGGGACCCTGACAGGACCGAGCTCCTACAATGAGCAGTTCTTC. This codes for CASSGTLTGPSSYNEQFF.

The gene calls are TRBV6-2 or TRBV6-3 and TRBJ2-4; TRBD2 matches 11 bases. Unmatched junction bases numbered 10, after V lost 6 bases and J lost 3 bases. The CDR3 is made up of 17 amino acids. Germline V CDR1 and CDR2: MNHEY, SVGEGT. The CDR3 protein is CASRPKGLAEDKNIQYF. The CDR3 DNA sequence: TGTGCCAGCAGACCAAAGGGACTAGCGGAGGACAAAAACATTCAGTACTTC.

This clonotype was counted a few times. The V and J genes are TRBV7-3 and TRBJ2-1; no reliable D call. Trimming pared 3 bases from V and 6 bases from J, leaving 9 bases between. The CDR3 length is 13 residues. CDR1 SGHTA and CDR2 FQGTGA come from the germline V gene. CDR3 sequence (DNA): TGTGCCAGCAGCTTGGGTGTGGCCAATGAGCAGTTCTTC. Protein sequence: CASSLGVANEQFF.

This clonotype was observed a few times. This sequence joins TRBV20-1 and TRBJ2-7; weak D call: TRBD1 (6 bases). Germline V gene sequence: CDR1 DFQATT, CDR2 SNEGSKA (reference sequence). Trimming removed 5 bases at V and 5 bases at J, with 28 bases between. The CDR3 covers 17 residues. CDR3: CSAYNFTGPTITDEQYF. The CDR3 coding sequence is TGCAGTGCTTATAACTTTACAGGGCCGACCATCACGGACGAGCAGTACTTC.

This clonotype has more than one count but fewer than ten. The rearrangement links TRBV18 to TRBJ2-3; D not resolved. The germline V gene encodes CDR1 KGHSH and CDR2 LQKENI. The CDR3 extends over 11 amino acids. The V end lost 3 bases, the J end lost 8 bases, and 6 bases lay between the germline ends. The CDR3 reads CASSPVVTQYF. DNA for the CDR3: TGTGCCAGCTCACCCGTCGTTACGCAGTATTTT.

This sequence joins TRBV29-1 and TRBJ1-2; a weak D match, TRBD1 (6 bases). CDR1 is SQVTM, CDR2 ANQGSEA, per germline. The ends were cut back, 3 bases at V and 1 base at J, with 12 bases in the middle. The CDR3 contains 14 residues. This CDR3 reads CSVEHGGGNYGYTF. CDR3 DNA sequence: TGCAGCGTTGAGCACGGGGGCGGTAACTATGGCTACACCTTC.

The V call is TRBV4-1, the J call TRBJ2-1; the match to TRBD1 covers 7 bases. Germline lookup yields CDR1 MGHRA and CDR2 YSYEKL. The CDR3 contains 16 residues. With V trimmed by 1 base and J by 4 bases, 7 bases remained unmatched. The CDR3: CASSQVEGAQYNEQFF. As DNA, the CDR3 is TGCGCCAGCAGCCAAGTTGAGGGGGCGCAATACAATGAGCAGTTCTTC.

The chain links TRBV9 to TRBJ2-7; D not certain. Germline CDR1 reads SGDLS; CDR2 reads YYNGEE. Trimming removed 4 bases at V and 1 base at J, with 12 bases between. CDR3 length: 14 amino acids. The DNA of the CDR3 is TGTGCCAGCAGCCCTACTGGCGTATCCTACGAGCAGTACGTC. Amino acid sequence: CASSPTGVSYEQYV.

V gene TRBV7-3 combines with J gene TRBJ2-5; D perhaps matches TRBD1 (6 bases). Germline V lookup: CDR1 SGHTA, CDR2 FQGTGA. The CDR3 is 16 residues long. The germline V and J ends were trimmed by 2 bases and 0 bases, with 13 bases remaining between them. CDR3 sequence reads: CASSLQGLRDQETQYF. CDR3 coding DNA: TGTGCCAGCAGCTTACAGGGGTTGAGGGACCAAGAGACCCAGTACTTC.

The chain has TRBV5-1 and TRBJ2-7; 14 nucleotides align to TRBD2. The CDR3 extends over 13 amino acids. The V segment lost 7 bases and the J segment 5 bases; nucleotides outside the gene matches: 2. The germline V gene has CDR1 SGHRS and CDR2 YFSETQ. The CDR3 loop reads CASGGLAGDEQYF. The CDR3 bases are TGCGCCAGCGGGGGACTAGCGGGGGACGAGCAGTACTTC.

This clonotype came up a few times. V usage is TRBV10-3 and J usage is TRBJ2-3; 11 bases agree with TRBD2. V trimming: 2 bases; J trimming: 4 bases; junction bases outside the gene matches: 14. Germline lookup yields CDR1 ENHRY and CDR2 SYGVKD. This CDR3 contains 19 residues. CDR3 nucleotides: TGTGCCATCAGTGAGCCCGACCTTACTAGCGGGGGTACGGCAGATACGCAGTATTTT. It codes for CAISEPDLTSGGTADTQYF.

The J gene is TRBJ2-3, the V gene TRBV11-2; 8 bases fit TRBD2. Trimming at V came to 2 bases and at J to 0 bases, leaving 4 bases not matched to a gene. The CDR3 has 16 amino acids. In germline, CDR1 is SGHAT, CDR2 FQNNGV. CDR3 DNA sequence: TGTGCCAGCAGCTTATTTCGGGGGGGAAGCACAGATACGCAGTATTTT. Translation: CASSLFRGGSTDTQYF.